What follows is one T cell receptor beta chain and its context. This entry comes from a study of shared clonotypes between healthy human individuals. Trimming took 3 bases from V and 3 from J, leaving 12 bases between them. This CDR3 contains 15 residues. Germline lookup yields CDR1 KGHSH and CDR2 LQKENI. Produced via immunoSEQ multiplex PCR; TCRdb's table is partial and in-frame only. Of about 1.1 million clones in the sample, around 77% were seen once. This TCR came from a man between 18 and 29 years old in good health. Some clones in this sample may be carry-over from other donors' samples. Sequencing was done on a sample of memory CD4+ T cells from PBMCs. Subset noted: CD45RA-negative fraction. The rearrangement uses TRBV18 and TRBJ1-5; D gene unclear. CDR3 nucleotide sequence: TGTGCCAGCTCACCTGGACGGATCAACAATCAGCCCCAGCATTTT. It encodes CASSPGRINNQPQHF.